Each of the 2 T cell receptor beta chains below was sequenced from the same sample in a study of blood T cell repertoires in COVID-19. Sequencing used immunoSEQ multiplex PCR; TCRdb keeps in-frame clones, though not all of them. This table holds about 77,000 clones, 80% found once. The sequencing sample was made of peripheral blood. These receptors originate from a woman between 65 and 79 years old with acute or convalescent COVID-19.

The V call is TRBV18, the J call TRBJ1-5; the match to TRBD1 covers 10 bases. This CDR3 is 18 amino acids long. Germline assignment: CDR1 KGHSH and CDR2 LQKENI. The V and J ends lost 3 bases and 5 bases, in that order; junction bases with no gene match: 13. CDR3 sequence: CASSPGTGEPLSYQPQHF. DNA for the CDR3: TGTGCCAGCTCACCTGGGACAGGGGAACCCCTCTCCTATCAGCCCCAGCATTTT.

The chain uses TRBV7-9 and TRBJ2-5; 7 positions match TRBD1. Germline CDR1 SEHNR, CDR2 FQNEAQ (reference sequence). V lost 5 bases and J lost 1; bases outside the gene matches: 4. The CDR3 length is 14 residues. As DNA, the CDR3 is TGTGCCAGCAGCCGGGGACAGATCCAAGAGACCCAGTACTTC. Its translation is CASSRGQIQETQYF.